Listed here are 13 T cell receptor beta chains from one sample, sequenced in a study of cytomegalovirus exposure and HLA in healthy donors. PCR was performed using 60 Vbeta and 13 Jbeta primers. The protocol was immunoSEQ multiplex PCR, while the TCRdb copy is restricted to in-frame clones and leaves out a portion. In total, the table holds tens of thousands of clones. Input material: PBMCs. The receptor source for this set is a woman aged 45 to 65 in good health and CMV-seropositive.

V is TRBV7-9 and J is TRBJ2-7; 8 positions match TRBD1. The CDR3 runs 15 residues. V lost 2 bases to trimming and J lost 4 bases; unmatched junction nucleotides: 7. Germline-derived CDR1 and CDR2 are SEHNR and FQNEAQ (reference sequence). CDR3 residues: CASSLPRDRPYEQYF. Here the CDR3 DNA reads TGTGCCAGCAGCTTACCCCGGGACAGGCCTTACGAGCAGTACTTC.

This rearrangement joins TRBV30 to TRBJ2-2, with 12 bases identical to TRBD2. The V gene end was trimmed by 7 bases and the J gene end by 4 bases; junction bases not matched to a gene: 4. The CDR3 spans 14 residues. CDR1 is GTSNPN, CDR2 SVGIG, per germline (reference sequence). The DNA for the CDR3 is TGTGCCTTCTCTAGCGGGAGGGGCACCGGGGAGCTGTTTTTT. As protein: CAFSSGRGTGELFF.

The chain joins TRBV5-1 to TRBJ1-1; D ambiguous. The ends were cut back, 4 bases at V and 3 bases at J, with 7 bases in the middle. The CDR3 contains 12 residues. The germline V gene encodes CDR1 SGHRS and CDR2 YFSETQ. CDR3 protein: CASSPRDTEAFF. The CDR3 DNA follows: TGCGCCAGCAGCCCGCGGGACACTGAAGCTTTCTTT.

The V and J genes are TRBV19 and TRBJ1-1; weak D call: TRBD1 (6 bases). CDR1 is LNHDA and CDR2 is SQIVND in the germline V gene (reference sequence). The germline V and J ends were trimmed by 6 bases and 4 bases, with 18 bases remaining between them. This CDR3 region has 15 residues. CDR3 sequence: CASSSLSRGSTEAFF. The CDR3 nucleotides read TGTGCCAGTAGCTCTTTAAGCAGGGGTAGCACTGAAGCTTTCTTT.

J is TRBJ2-2 and V is TRBV7-9, with D possibly being TRBD1 (5 bases). CDR1 and CDR2 from the germline V gene are SEHNR and FQNEAQ (reference sequence). This CDR3 region has 17 residues. Between the trimmed V and J ends, which lost 5 bases and 3 bases, there was a span of 19 bases. In nucleotides, the CDR3 is TGTGCCAGCAGCCTTCCCAAGGGTGACAGATACACCGGGGAGCTGTTTTTT. Its translation is CASSLPKGDRYTGELFF.

The chain links TRBV5-6 to TRBJ2-3, with a weak D call TRBD1 (6 bases). The CDR3 loop spans 14 amino acids. Between the trimmed V and J ends, which lost 3 bases and 3 bases, there was a span of 11 bases. Germline V CDR1 and CDR2: SGHDT, YYEEEE. In nucleotides, the CDR3 is TGTGCCAGCAGCTACGGAACAGGGACAGATACGCAGTATTTT. Amino acid sequence: CASSYGTGTDTQYF.

The rearrangement uses TRBV4-2 and TRBJ2-4, with TRBD2 identical over 12 bases. This CDR3 has 19 amino acids. V was clipped by 1 base and J by 1 base; unmatched bases: 8. CDR1 and CDR2 (germline): LGHNA, YNFKEQ. The CDR3 sequence is CASSQVASGRAGAKNIQYF. The CDR3 DNA is TGTGCCAGCAGCCAAGTTGCTAGCGGGAGGGCCGGGGCCAAAAACATTCAGTACTTC.

This chain connects TRBV2 to TRBJ2-5; unclear D gene. Gene TRBJ2-7 matches the end of the DNA better, so the J call may be wrong. This CDR3 is 14 amino acids long. Germline values: CDR1 SNHLY, CDR2 FYNNEI. CDR3 in DNA: TGTGCCAGCAGTGAAGCGCTTCGGAGCTACGAGCAGTACTTC. Protein sequence: CASSEALRSYEQYF.

A note on this clone: Other DNA sequences in this specimen translate into the identical CDR3. V and J are TRBV5-1 and TRBJ2-7, with 8 nucleotides matching TRBD1. Looked up from germline, CDR1 is SGHRS and CDR2 is YFSETQ. V was clipped by 0 bases and J by 7 bases; unmatched bases: 6. This CDR3 is 14 amino acids long. CDR3 protein: CASSLAQGAGEQYF. Here the CDR3 DNA reads TGCGCCAGCAGCTTGGCTCAGGGGGCGGGGGAGCAGTACTTC.

The rearrangement uses TRBV30 and TRBJ1-4; 8 bases are shared with TRBD1. CDR3 length: 14 amino acids. The ends lost 3 bases at V and 8 bases at J; junction bases unmatched: 8. The germline gives CDR1 GTSNPN, CDR2 SVGIG (reference sequence). CDR3 bases: TGTGCCTGGAGCTGGACAGGGATCGGCGAAAAACTGTTTTTT. Translation gives CAWSWTGIGEKLFF.

Regarding this clone: The junction departs from the called germline gene at one end, perhaps through a read error. This chain joins TRBV30 and TRBJ1-1, with D possibly matching TRBD1 (5 bases). Germline V gives CDR1 GTSNPN, CDR2 SVGIG (reference sequence). The CDR3 length is 13 residues. The CDR3 DNA is TGTGTCTGGAGCAAGGGGAGGGGCACTGAAGCTTTCTTT. Protein product: CVWSKGRGTEAFF.

This chain uses TRBV5-1 with TRBJ2-1; 8 bases fit TRBD2. V dropped 3 bases and J dropped 3; count of bases not matched to a gene: 5. The CDR3 runs 15 residues. In germline, CDR1 is SGHRS, CDR2 YFSETQ. CDR3 nucleotides: TGCGCCAGCAGCTCGGGACTAGGGGGCTACAATGAGCAGTTCTTC. It yields the protein CASSSGLGGYNEQFF.

The rearrangement joins TRBV27 to TRBJ1-5; no definite D call. CDR1 MNHEY and CDR2 SMNVEV come from the germline V gene (reference sequence). V was cut by 6 bases and J by 2 bases, with 11 bases left in between. The length of the CDR3 is 14 residues. The CDR3 loop reads CASSLRGGNQPQHF. The CDR3 nucleotides are TGTGCCAGCAGCCTGAGAGGAGGCAATCAGCCCCAGCATTTT.